The rows below give T cell receptor beta chains drawn from one sample of a study of blood T cell repertoires in COVID-19. TCRdb's copy holds only in-frame clones and misses some; the assay was immunoSEQ multiplex PCR. Seen here are 200,000 to 250,000 clones, roughly 90% observed once, and the top ten hold about 5%. Sequencing was performed on peripheral blood. The source is a woman between 40 and 55 years old with acute or convalescent COVID-19. The CDR3 runs from the conserved cysteine through the conserved F or W. Fields, in order: clone size, V gene, CDR3 protein. Clone size, where shown, is once, few, many, or a class for clones that have expanded.

size: -; V: TRBV5-1; CDR3: CASGVNRGRVFPGELFF
size: -; V: TRBV2; CDR3: CAGVTGTTNEKLFF
size: -; V: TRBV29-1; CDR3: CSVEDGAEAFF
size: -; V: TRBV5-1; CDR3: CASSLAGEAGEQFF
size: -; V: TRBV28; CDR3: CASSLLQGGNQPQHF
size: -; V: TRBV3-1/TRBV3-2; CDR3: CASSPIAANTQYF
size: -; V: TRBV29-1; CDR3: CSVISVRRNTEAFF
size: -; V: TRBV5-6; CDR3: CASSPGTLATQYF
size: once; V: TRBV23-1; CDR3: CASSHGQGRESRGNTIYF
size: -; V: TRBV5-8; CDR3: CASSRPTDNYGYTF
size: -; V: TRBV6-5; CDR3: CASRDRGLTEAFF
size: -; V: TRBV11-2; CDR3: CASSGLQGVRFF
size: few; V: TRBV12-5; CDR3: CASGHQGNTIYF
size: -; V: TRBV6-5; CDR3: CASRVGTANTGELFF
size: -; V: TRBV10-2; CDR3: CASSEAPNSPEAFF
size: -; V: TRBV10-2; CDR3: CASTTGGNTEAFF
size: few; V: TRBV27; CDR3: CASSFGGGHNSPLHF
size: -; V: TRBV11-2; CDR3: CASSLEAATYNEQFF
size: once; V: TRBV5-1; CDR3: CASSSIPTDRETEAFF
size: -; V: TRBV27; CDR3: CASGTGSPPNTEAFF
size: -; V: TRBV28; CDR3: CASRTTGGTGRDYGYTF
size: few; V: TRBV11-2; CDR3: CASRTMTGTRVSNEQFF